The 16 T cell receptor beta chains below all came from one sample that was sequenced in a study of blood T cell repertoires in COVID-19 (TCRdb year 2020). Libraries were prepared through the immunoSEQ multiplex PCR assay. TCRdb stores this immuneACCESS table with in-frame sequences only. Part of the clones is absent; in the studies checked, under half of the shortfall reflects unresolved V genes, and no reason is known for the rest. A total of 60,000 to 90,000 clones appear in this sample, 73% of them only once. Of the sample, more than 20% is held by the ten largest clones. Sequenced: peripheral blood. The receptors derive from a man aged 55-75 years with acute or convalescent COVID-19.

This sequence joins TRBV11-2 and TRBJ1-2, with 8 bases identical to TRBD1. The trim removed 1 base at V and 1 base at J, leaving 2 bases unmatched. Germline CDR1 and CDR2: SGHAT and FQNNGV. This CDR3 region has 15 residues. The DNA of the CDR3 is TGTGCCAGCAGCTTAGCAGGGGGCCGTAACTATGGCTACACCTTC. Translated: CASSLAGGRNYGYTF.

The V gene is TRBV23-1, the J gene TRBJ2-5, with TRBD2 identical over 8 bases. TRBV23-1 is designated an ORF whose function remains uncertain. This CDR3 has 16 residues. After removal of 0 bases from V and 5 bases from J, the junction contained 8 bases not matched to a gene. Here the CDR3 DNA reads TGCGCCAGCAGTCAATCTGGCGGGGGGTGTCTTGAGACCCAGTACTTC. It translates to CASSQSGGGCLETQYF.

The rearrangement joins TRBV11-2 to TRBJ2-7; tentative D call: TRBD2 (6 bases). From germline, CDR1 is SGHAT and CDR2 FQNNGV. This CDR3 region has 15 residues. V was cut by 1 base and J by 0 bases, with 10 bases left in between. CDR3 nucleotides: TGTGCCAGCAGCTTAGTTCGGGGGTCCTCCTACGAGCAGTACTTC. Translating gives CASSLVRGSSYEQYF.

This chain links TRBV19 with TRBJ2-5; TRBD2 matches 8 bases. The CDR3 contains 15 residues. Per germline, CDR1 LNHDA and CDR2 SQIVND (reference sequence). Trimming removed 3 bases from V and 5 bases from J; junction bases left unmatched: 8. This CDR3 is CASSMDGRALETQYF. The CDR3 DNA follows: TGTGCCAGTAGTATGGACGGGAGGGCCTTGGAGACCCAGTACTTC.

This clone was seen just once. The chain carries TRBV30 and TRBJ2-6; no firm D call. Trimming left V 7 bases short and J 0 bases short, with 16 bases between. The CDR3 is 16 amino acids. CDR1 and CDR2 (germline): GTSNPN, SVGIG (reference sequence). The CDR3 bases are TGTGCCTCCCTACGCGGCAGCTCCTCTGGGGCCAACGTCCTGACTTTC. This encodes CASLRGSSSGANVLTF.

The J gene is TRBJ1-6, the V gene TRBV24-1; 9 bases are a match to TRBD1. V shed 9 bases and J 9 bases; nucleotides not matched to a gene: 17. The CDR3 sequence is 17 residues long. Germline V gene sequence: CDR1 KGHDR, CDR2 SFDVKD. The CDR3 loop reads CATEGGVRGQGSSPLHF. In nucleotides, the CDR3 is TGTGCCACCGAAGGGGGGGTTCGGGGACAGGGTTCTTCACCCCTCCACTTT.

This sequence joins TRBV23-1 and TRBJ2-1; tentatively, D is TRBD1 (6 bases). TRBV23-1 has ORF status, its function being uncertain. The CDR3 has 15 residues. Trimming cost V 5 bases and J 6 bases, with 17 bases left between them. CDR3 residues: CASSAPDRLRNEQFF. The CDR3 DNA follows: TGCGCCAGCAGTGCCCCAGACAGGCTACGCAATGAGCAGTTCTTC.

V gene TRBV7-9 combines with J gene TRBJ2-7, with D possibly TRBD1 on 6 matching bases. CDR1 SEHNR and CDR2 FQNEAQ come from the germline V gene (reference sequence). The V gene lost 4 bases and the J gene lost 3 bases, with 10 bases spanning the gap. This CDR3 has 13 amino acids. The CDR3 nucleotides read TGTGCCAGCAGCTCCCCGACAGGCTACGAGCAGTACGTC. Translated, it gives CASSSPTGYEQYV.

The rearrangement uses TRBV6-4 and TRBJ2-7, with 7 bases matching TRBD2. This CDR3 has 15 amino acids. The V segment lost 4 bases and the J segment 1 base; nucleotides outside the gene matches: 7. Germline assignment: CDR1 MRHNA and CDR2 SNTAGT. CDR3 sequence: CASSAPWRESYEQYF. The CDR3 nucleotides are TGTGCCAGCAGTGCCCCCTGGCGGGAGTCCTACGAGCAGTACTTC.

This clone has just a few counts. The chain uses TRBV6-2 or TRBV6-3 and TRBJ2-7; D may be TRBD2 (5 bases). V lost 0 bases and J lost 7, with 10 bases in between. Germline V CDR1 and CDR2: MNHEY, SVGEGT. CDR3 length: 13 amino acids. The CDR3, as DNA: TGTGCCAGCAGTTACTCGGGTACTAGGGAGCAGTACTTC. Encoded protein: CASSYSGTREQYF.

The chain employs TRBV30 and TRBJ2-3; TRBD2 is a possible D gene (6 bases). There are 16 residues in the CDR3. V lost 7 bases, J lost 2 bases, and 22 bases lay in between. From germline, CDR1 is GTSNPN and CDR2 SVGIG (reference sequence). CDR3 DNA: TGTGCCTCGGAGAGGGTACCGGGGGACCTCACAGATACGCAGTATTTT. Amino acids: CASERVPGDLTDTQYF.

There are many counts of this clone. The chain uses TRBV2 and TRBJ1-1; D may be TRBD1 (5 bases). V dropped 7 bases and J dropped 0 bases, with 12 bases sitting between them. Germline lookup yields CDR1 SNHLY and CDR2 FYNNEI. The CDR3 is 14 amino acids. The CDR3 loop reads CASIRQPMNTEAFF. The DNA of the CDR3 is TGTGCCAGCATAAGACAGCCGATGAACACTGAAGCTTTCTTT.

This clone was picked up many times. The V and J genes are TRBV29-1 and TRBJ2-7, with TRBD1 matching over 8 bases. This CDR3 has 12 amino acids. The trim removed 8 bases at V and 6 bases at J, leaving 9 bases unmatched. CDR1 is SQVTM, CDR2 ANQGSEA, per germline. In nucleotides, the CDR3 is TGCAGCTGCGGACAGGGTGTTGGCGAGCAGTACTTC. This encodes CSCGQGVGEQYF.

V is TRBV2 and J is TRBJ2-3, with 11 bases identical to TRBD2. Unmatched junction bases numbered 6, after V lost 9 bases and J lost 1 base. Germline V CDR1 and CDR2: SNHLY, FYNNEI. This CDR3 is built from 15 residues. CDR3 nucleotides: TGTGCCAGTGTAGCGGGGGGGCTTGGCACAGATACGCAGTATTTT. This codes for CASVAGGLGTDTQYF.

In its sample, this clone was seen a few times. The chain carries TRBV5-4 and TRBJ2-2; D call uncertain. Germline V gene lookup returns CDR1 SGHNT and CDR2 YYREEE (reference sequence). This CDR3 region has 14 residues. With 5 bases removed from V and 6 bases from J, the gap between germline ends came to 14 bases. In DNA form, the CDR3 reads TGTGCCAGCAGGCAGGCCCACACTCCCGGGGAGCTGTTTTTT. This translates into CASRQAHTPGELFF. The full variable domain, in which reference TRBV5-4 and TRBJ2-2 provide the parts outside the CDR3, is ETGVTQSPTHLIKTRGQQVTLRCSSQSGHNTVSWYQQALGQGPQFIFQYYREEENGRGNFPPRFSGLQFPNYSSELNVNALELDDSALYLCASRQAHTPGELFFGEGSRLTVL.

The genes are TRBV5-8 and TRBJ1-3; D is unclear. CDR3 length equals 12 residues. Germline CDR1 is SGHTS and CDR2 is YDEGEE. V lost 5 bases and J lost 6, with 9 bases in between. The CDR3 DNA reads TGTGCCAGCAGTCTTCAGGCAAACACCATATATTTT. Translation: CASSLQANTIYF.